This is a list of T cell receptor beta chains from one sample in a study of blood T cell repertoires in COVID-19. Measured with immunoSEQ multiplex PCR; TCRdb has only the in-frame clones, and not every one. The sample contains about 480,000 clones, 85% to 90% of which appear only once. Sequencing used peripheral blood. The origin of the receptors is a woman aged 45-65 years with COVID-19, enrolled during active disease. CDR3s include the opening cysteine and the closing phenylalanine or tryptophan. A D gene is named only where the DNA matches it firmly.

d_call	j_call	v_call	cdr3_aa	cdr3_nt
TRBD1	TRBJ1-2	TRBV5-1	CASSVSGTGGSDYGYTF	TGCGCCAGCAGCGTATCCGGGACAGGGGGCAGCGACTATGGCTACACCTTC
TRBD2	TRBJ2-3	TRBV4-2	CASSQDQWAGGADTQYF	TGTGCCAGCAGCCAAGATCAGTGGGCGGGGGGGGCAGATACGCAGTATTTT
.	TRBJ1-2	TRBV3-1/TRBV3-2	CASSQDTAGRGYTF	TGTGCCAGCAGCCAAGATACCGCCGGGAGGGGGTACACCTTC
TRBD1	TRBJ1-2	TRBV5-1	CASTNPGQGAYGYTF	TGCGCCAGCACAAACCCGGGACAGGGGGCGTATGGCTACACCTTC
.	TRBJ2-5	TRBV20-1	CSASFSYLRGFETQYF	TGCAGTGCTAGTTTTTCATACTTGAGGGGGTTTGAGACCCAGTACTTC
TRBD2	TRBJ2-1	TRBV2	CASSRLAGPTYNEQFF	TGTGCCAGCAGTCGACTAGCGGGGCCCACCTACAATGAGCAGTTCTTC
TRBD1	TRBJ1-5	TRBV20-1	CSASAQGDQPQHF	TGCAGTGCTAGTGCGCAGGGGGATCAGCCCCAGCATTTT
TRBD1	TRBJ1-1	TRBV27	CASSRRNRGLDEAPDGAFF	TGTGCCAGCAGCCGGAGGAACAGGGGTCTCGACGAAGCGCCGGATGGAGCTTTCTTT
TRBD1	TRBJ2-5	TRBV7-6	CASSLPGQGEETQYF	TGTGCCAGCAGCTTACCGGGACAGGGGGAAGAGACCCAGTACTTC
.	TRBJ1-1	TRBV6-6	CASTSTGTLNTEAFF	TGTGCCAGCACTTCAACAGGGACACTGAACACTGAAGCTTTCTTT
.	TRBJ1-1	TRBV7-9	CASSQTVNTEAFF	TGTGCCAGCAGCCAGACAGTAAACACTGAAGCTTTCTTT
.	TRBJ1-5	TRBV7-8	CASRAQGHNQPQHF	TGTGCCAGCAGAGCCCAGGGACATAATCAGCCCCAGCATTTT
.	TRBJ1-2	TRBV12-3/TRBV12-4	CASSLSGGVDYTF	TGTGCCAGCAGTTTATCCGGAGGGGTAGACTACACCTTC
TRBD2	TRBJ2-5	TRBV10-3	CAISESTSGVETQYF	TGTGCCATCAGTGAGTCCACTAGCGGGGTAGAGACCCAGTACTTC
TRBD1	TRBJ1-2	TRBV9	CASSVEGQGLYGYTF	TGTGCCAGCAGCGTAGAGGGACAGGGACTCTATGGCTACACCTTC
TRBD1	TRBJ2-2	TRBV6-5	CASSRTGIYTGELFF	TGTGCCAGCAGTAGGACAGGGATCTACACCGGGGAGCTGTTTTTT